This paragraph covers one T cell receptor beta chain sequence. Clones were sequenced by immunoSEQ multiplex PCR, and TCRdb holds only the in-frame ones, with some missing. The sample consists of about 130,000 clones, more than 70% of them appearing once. The V gene's germline CDR1 is SGDLS and CDR2 YYNGEE. The V and J ends lost 4 bases and 6 bases, in that order; junction bases with no gene match: 4. The CDR3 totals 14 residues. The data are from a study of blood T cell repertoires in COVID-19. Study summary: The cDNA or gDNA used as material had been derived from T cells, B-cell-depleted T cells, or PBMCs.

The clonotype was recovered from a human donor in a cohort sampled during active COVID-19. The specimen was peripheral blood. The chain is built from TRBV9 and TRBJ1-6; 7 bases align to TRBD1. The CDR3: CASSPRQGNSPLHF. The CDR3 coding sequence is TGTGCCAGCAGCCCTAGACAGGGTAATTCACCCCTCCACTTT. Using reference TRBV9 and TRBJ1-6 for the parts outside the CDR3, the full variable domain is DSGVTQTPKHLITATGQRVTLRCSPRSGDLSVYWYQQSLDQGLQFLIQYYNGEERAKGNILERFSAQQFPDLHSELNLSSLELGDSALYFCASSPRQGNSPLHFGNGTRLTVT.